This T cell receptor beta chain was profiled in a study of T cells in women clearing cervical HPV infection. Background on the study: Control women cleared a single incident HPV16 infection within 12 months. Study-wide points: TRBV6-7 abundance was lower in cases than controls (0.11% versus 0.16%).

With regard to this clone: The antigen is not known. The read terminates 3 residues ahead of where the CDR3 ends, so the germline J gene completes it.

Prevalent HPV16 infections were excluded; only incident single HPV16 infections included. Cervical HPV DNA detected by MY09/MY11 PCR, typed by dot-blot. The CDR3 totals 14 residues. CDR1 and CDR2 from the germline V gene are KGHSH and LQKENI. The protocol was immunoSEQ multiplex PCR, while the TCRdb copy is restricted to in-frame clones and leaves out a portion. The sample table includes over 30,000 clones. This TCR came from a woman aged 18-70 years with a cervical HPV16 infection that either progressed to CIN3+ or cleared (not recorded which). Sequencing input: blood buffy coat. This chain connects TRBV18 to TRBJ1-2; D is perhaps TRBD1 (6 bases). Partial CDR3 DNA: TGTGCCAGCCTTAGGGGGGGAGACTACAATGAC. Its protein product is CASLRGGDYND. The CDR3 as a whole reads CASLRGGDYNDYTF.